The T cell receptor beta chain described here comes from a study of T cell responses to AZD1222 COVID-19 vaccine. Findings and limits, study-wide: In the spike-specific TCR repertoire, nearly half reportedly target unmutated variant regions. Among AZD1222 vaccinees, only 5 to 7 were seropositive at baseline. Donors were largely white British and mainly female; clonal diversity was possibly underestimated.

Concerning this clone itself: The antigen remains undetermined.

Assay: immunoSEQ multiplex PCR; the TCRdb copy retains only in-frame clones and omits some. In the table there are about 130,000 clones, roughly nine tenths of which are singletons. The CDR3 consists of 14 residues. The germline V gene has CDR1 MGHDK and CDR2 SYGVNS. V gave up 8 bases and J gave up 7 bases, with 20 bases separating them. The sequence derives from an adult in good health. The chain recombines TRBV25-1 with TRBJ1-2; no definite D call. The sequencing used peripheral blood, collected on day 0 of AZD1222 vaccination. Here the CDR3 DNA reads TGTGCCAGCCGCTTCGAAGGGCGCGAGGGTGGCTACACCTTC. Translation: CASRFEGREGGYTF.